The 22 T cell receptor beta chains in this list originate from one sample, sequenced in a study of ipilimumab plus nivolumab after autologous stem cell transplantation. Using immunoSEQ multiplex PCR, the repertoire was profiled, and TCRdb retains in-frame clones only, with some absent. Counted here are 43,000 or so clones, 70% to 90% occurring once; the ten biggest clones make up approximately 0.88%. The sample here was PBMCs, taken in a trial of ipilimumab plus nivolumab as post-transplant consolidation. The receptors originated from a male donor with multiple myeloma.

This clone appeared a few times. V usage is TRBV9 and J usage is TRBJ1-1; TRBD1 agrees at 7 bases. This CDR3 contains 15 residues. Per germline, CDR1 SGDLS and CDR2 YYNGEE. V shed 0 bases, J shed 1 base, and the junction held 3 bases outside the gene matches. CDR3 nucleotides: TGTGCCAGCAGCGTAGCGGGGACAGCGAACACTGAAGCTTTCTTT. This sequence encodes CASSVAGTANTEAFF.

This clone showed up just once. The chain is built from TRBV27 and TRBJ1-4; D may be TRBD1 (6 bases). The CDR3 contains 16 residues. The germline V gene has CDR1 MNHEY and CDR2 SMNVEV (reference sequence). Trimming removed 5 bases at V and 3 bases at J, with 16 bases between. Written as DNA, the CDR3 is TGTGCCAGCAGTGGGATAACAGGGAGGGCTAATGAAAAACTGTTTTTT. Amino acid sequence: CASSGITGRANEKLFF.

CDR3 bases: TGTGCCAGCTCACCACCGAGCCAGTGGAGCTCCTACGAGCAGTACTTC. Its translation is CASSPPSQWSSYEQYF. V and J are TRBV18 and TRBJ2-7; D remains ambiguous. V gave up 0 bases and J gave up 0 bases, with 12 bases separating them. This CDR3 is built from 16 residues. CDR1 KGHSH and CDR2 LQKENI come from the germline V gene.

This chain joins TRBV6-1 and TRBJ1-4; tentatively, D is TRBD1 (6 bases). Germline V lookup: CDR1 MNHNS, CDR2 SASEGT. This CDR3 contains 13 residues. With 6 bases removed from V and 8 bases from J, the gap between germline ends came to 13 bases. The CDR3 spells CASSRGIDEKLFF. DNA of the CDR3: TGTGCCAGCAGCAGGGGAATCGACGAAAAACTGTTTTTT.

This chain connects TRBV7-3 to TRBJ2-2; no firm D call. Germline CDR1 is SGHTA and CDR2 is FQGTGA. V lost 0 bases, J lost 3 bases, and 5 bases lay in between. The CDR3 spans 14 residues. The CDR3 loop is CASSLTGYTGELFF. The CDR3 nucleotides read TGTGCCAGCAGCTTAACAGGGTACACCGGGGAGCTGTTTTTT. The whole variable domain, remainder taken from reference TRBV7-3 and TRBJ2-2, is GAGVSQTPSNKVTEKGKYVELRCDPISGHTALYWYRQSLGQGPEFLIYFQGTGAADDSGLPNDRFFAVRPEGSVSTLKIQRTERGDSAVYLCASSLTGYTGELFFGEGSRLTVL.

CDR3 sequence (DNA): TGTGCCAGCAGCGTAGGGGAGGGGACAGCTGAAAAACTGTTTTTT. Translation gives CASSVGEGTAEKLFF. This chain uses TRBV9 with TRBJ1-4; 7 bases are a match to TRBD1. After removal of 0 bases from V and 7 bases from J, the junction contained 6 bases not matched to a gene. The germline V gene encodes CDR1 SGDLS and CDR2 YYNGEE. The CDR3 has 15 residues.

The chain is built from TRBV11-2 and TRBJ1-1; a weak D match, TRBD1 (5 bases). CDR1 and CDR2 (germline): SGHAT, FQNNGV. Deletions cut 7 bases from V and 9 bases from J, with 18 bases between. The CDR3 spans 13 residues. The CDR3 protein is CASTLDTQGKAFF. DNA for the CDR3: TGTGCCAGCACCCTAGACACCCAGGGAAAAGCTTTCTTT.

This clone appeared once. The chain carries TRBV18 and TRBJ2-7, with 9 bases lining up with TRBD1. This CDR3 contains 14 residues. V gave up 7 bases and J gave up 6 bases; unmatched junction bases: 10. Germline CDR1 reads KGHSH; CDR2 reads LQKENI. CDR3 DNA sequence: TGTGCCAGCTTAGTTGACAGGGGGGCCGTCGAGCAGTACTTC. Translating it yields CASLVDRGAVEQYF.

The chain links TRBV4-3 to TRBJ2-3, with unresolved D. Germline assignment: CDR1 LGHNA and CDR2 YSLEER. This CDR3 is built from 15 residues. V lost 0 bases, J lost 6 bases, and 13 bases lay in between. In nucleotides, the CDR3 is TGCGCCAGCAGCCAAGAAGGAGAGTGGGTGGATACGCAGTATTTT. As protein: CASSQEGEWVDTQYF.

The chain recombines TRBV11-2 with TRBJ2-3; D call uncertain. Per the germline V gene, CDR1 is SGHAT and CDR2 is FQNNGV. V gave up 4 bases and J gave up 5 bases, with 10 bases separating them. This CDR3 is 13 amino acids long. CDR3 residues: CASSSQPGDTQYF. The CDR3 DNA reads as TGTGCCAGCAGCTCCCAACCCGGAGATACGCAGTATTTT. Filled out from reference TRBV11-2 and TRBJ2-3, the complete variable domain reads EAGVAQSPRYKIIEKRQSVAFWCNPISGHATLYWYQQILGQGPKLLIQFQNNGVVDDSQLPKDRFSAERLKGVDSTLKIQPAKLEDSAVYLCASSSQPGDTQYFGPGTRLTVL.

J is TRBJ2-1 and V is TRBV5-4, with TRBD2 matching over 8 bases. Germline V gene data show CDR1 as SGHNT and CDR2 as YYREEE (reference sequence). Losses at the gene ends were 0 bases for V and 7 bases for J; bases not matched to a gene: 6. The CDR3 runs to 15 residues. The CDR3 region is CASSLAASGWNEQFF. In DNA form, the CDR3 reads TGTGCCAGCAGCTTGGCGGCTAGCGGGTGGAATGAGCAGTTCTTC.

The CDR3: CASRPDAGGEQFF. The CDR3, as DNA: TGTGCCAGCAGGCCGGACGCGGGGGGTGAGCAGTTCTTC. The chain links TRBV6-1 to TRBJ2-1; 8 bases match TRBD2. V lost 6 bases and J lost 9; bases outside the gene matches: 7. The CDR3 spans 13 residues. Germline assignment: CDR1 MNHNS and CDR2 SASEGT.

The chain carries TRBV5-1 and TRBJ1-2; D call uncertain. CDR1 and CDR2 (germline): SGHRS, YFSETQ. Trimming stripped 3 bases from V and 0 bases from J, with 15 bases between. The CDR3 sequence is 16 residues long. The CDR3 sequence is CASSSGSVLANYGYTF. CDR3 bases: TGCGCCAGCAGCTCGGGGTCCGTGCTGGCTAACTATGGCTACACCTTC. The whole variable domain, filled in from reference TRBV5-1 and TRBJ1-2, reads KAGVTQTPRYLIKTRGQQVTLSCSPISGHRSVSWYQQTPGQGLQFLFEYFSETQRNKGNFPGRFSGRQFSNSRSEMNVSTLELGDSALYLCASSSGSVLANYGYTFGSGTRLTVV.

This CDR3 is CASSVAITGELFF. CDR3 sequence (DNA): TGTGCCAGCAGCGTAGCGATAACCGGGGAGCTGTTTTTT. The V and J genes are TRBV9 and TRBJ2-2; D remains unclear. V lost 0 bases and J 5 bases, leaving 5 bases between the germline ends. Per germline, CDR1 SGDLS and CDR2 YYNGEE. This CDR3 has 13 residues.

This clone was seen just once. The chain joins TRBV18 to TRBJ1-5; D uncertain. CDR3 length equals 12 residues. Germline CDR1 reads KGHSH; CDR2 reads LQKENI. Deletions cut 6 bases from V and 5 bases from J, with 8 bases between. CDR3 sequence reads: CASSRPDQPQHF. CDR3 nucleotides: TGTGCCAGCTCTCGACCCGATCAGCCCCAGCATTTT.

V gene TRBV27 combines with J gene TRBJ1-2; D call uncertain. This CDR3 region has 13 residues. V was trimmed by 5 bases and J by 7 bases, leaving 14 bases between them. Germline loops: CDR1 MNHEY, CDR2 SMNVEV (reference sequence). As DNA, the CDR3 is TGTGCCAGCAGTCCACGAGAGGGCCTTGGCTACACCTTC. This translates into CASSPREGLGYTF.

The table lists this clone with a count of one. The rearrangement joins TRBV5-1 to TRBJ2-3; 10 bases line up with TRBD2. Germline V gives CDR1 SGHRS, CDR2 YFSETQ. The V and J ends lost 4 bases and 1 base, in that order; junction bases with no gene match: 12. CDR3 length: 18 amino acids. Written as DNA, the CDR3 is TGCGCCAGCAGCCTCGGACTAGCGGTGGGGAGGGGCACAGATACGCAGTATTTT. Its translation: CASSLGLAVGRGTDTQYF. Based on the CDR3 plus reference TRBV5-1 and TRBJ2-3, the full variable domain is KAGVTQTPRYLIKTRGQQVTLSCSPISGHRSVSWYQQTPGQGLQFLFEYFSETQRNKGNFPGRFSGRQFSNSRSEMNVSTLELGDSALYLCASSLGLAVGRGTDTQYFGPGTRLTVL.

The chain couples TRBV19 to TRBJ1-2, with D possibly being TRBD1 (5 bases). The CDR3 sequence is 16 residues long. The ends were cut back, 0 bases at V and 6 bases at J, with 17 bases in the middle. Germline lookup yields CDR1 LNHDA and CDR2 SQIVND (reference sequence). In nucleotides, the CDR3 is TGTGCCAGTAGTATAGACGAGACAGAGCTGTCCCATGGCTACACCTTC. It codes for CASSIDETELSHGYTF.

This clone was counted once. The chain has TRBV4-3 and TRBJ1-1, with unresolved D. V was cut by 1 base and J by 0 bases, with 6 bases left in between. CDR1 and CDR2 (germline): LGHNA, YSLEER. CDR3 length: 14 residues. In DNA form, the CDR3 reads TGCGCCAGCAGCCAAGCGGCGGTGAACACTGAAGCTTTCTTT. Protein sequence: CASSQAAVNTEAFF.

This chain joins TRBV10-3 and TRBJ1-6; TRBD1 matches at 9 bases. Germline CDR1 reads ENHRY; CDR2 reads SYGVKD. The CDR3 totals 14 residues. The V segment lost 2 bases and the J segment 9 bases; nucleotides outside the gene matches: 2. CDR3 sequence reads: CAISEQDRGSPLHF. In nucleotides, the CDR3 is TGTGCCATCAGTGAGCAGGACAGGGGTTCACCCCTCCACTTT.

This clone occurred a few times. The chain links TRBV18 to TRBJ2-7; 14 bases align to TRBD2. Germline V CDR1 and CDR2: KGHSH, LQKENI. Trimming cost V 6 bases and J 6 bases; bases outside gene matches: 7. The CDR3 extends over 15 amino acids. CDR3 loop: CASSPGLAGVIEQYF. CDR3 nucleotides: TGTGCCAGCTCCCCGGGACTAGCGGGAGTAATCGAGCAGTACTTC. The full variable domain, in which reference TRBV18 and TRBJ2-7 provide the parts outside the CDR3, is NAGVMQNPRHLVRRRGQEARLRCSPMKGHSHVYWYRQLPEEGLKFMVYLQKENIIDESGMPKERFSAEFPKEGPSILRIQQVVRGDSAAYFCASSPGLAGVIEQYFGPGTRLTVT.

The chain recombines TRBV9 with TRBJ2-1, with D possibly matching TRBD2 (5 bases). There are 13 residues in the CDR3. V lost 4 bases to trimming and J lost 9 bases, with 14 bases between them. Germline CDR1 SGDLS, CDR2 YYNGEE. CDR3 protein: CASSPRRQSEQFF. The CDR3, as DNA: TGTGCCAGCAGCCCCAGGAGGCAGAGTGAGCAGTTCTTC.